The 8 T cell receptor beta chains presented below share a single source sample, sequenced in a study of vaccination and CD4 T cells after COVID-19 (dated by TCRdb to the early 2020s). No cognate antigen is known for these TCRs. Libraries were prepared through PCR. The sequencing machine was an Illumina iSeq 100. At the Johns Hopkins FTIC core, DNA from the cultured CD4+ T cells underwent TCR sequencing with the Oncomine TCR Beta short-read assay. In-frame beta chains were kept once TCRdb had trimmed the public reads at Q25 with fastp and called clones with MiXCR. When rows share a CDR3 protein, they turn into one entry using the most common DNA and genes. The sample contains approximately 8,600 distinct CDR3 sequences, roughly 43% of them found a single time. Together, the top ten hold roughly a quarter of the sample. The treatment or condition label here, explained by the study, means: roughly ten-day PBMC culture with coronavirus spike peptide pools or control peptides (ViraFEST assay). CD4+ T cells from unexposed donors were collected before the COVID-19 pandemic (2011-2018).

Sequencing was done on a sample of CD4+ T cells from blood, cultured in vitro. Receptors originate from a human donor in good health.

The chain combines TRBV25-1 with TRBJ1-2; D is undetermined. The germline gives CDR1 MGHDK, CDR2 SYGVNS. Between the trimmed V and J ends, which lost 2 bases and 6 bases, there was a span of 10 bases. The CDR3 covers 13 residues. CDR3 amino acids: CASSEPGSHGYTF. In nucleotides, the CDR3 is TGTGCCAGCAGTGAACCAGGCTCCCATGGCTACACCTTC.

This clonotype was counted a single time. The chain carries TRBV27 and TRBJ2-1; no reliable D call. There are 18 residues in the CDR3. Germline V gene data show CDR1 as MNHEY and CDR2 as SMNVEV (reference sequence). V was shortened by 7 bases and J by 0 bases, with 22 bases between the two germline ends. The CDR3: CASTLLGPTPTSYNEQFF. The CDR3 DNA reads TGTGCCAGCACCCTTTTGGGTCCGACCCCCACCTCCTACAATGAGCAGTTCTTC.

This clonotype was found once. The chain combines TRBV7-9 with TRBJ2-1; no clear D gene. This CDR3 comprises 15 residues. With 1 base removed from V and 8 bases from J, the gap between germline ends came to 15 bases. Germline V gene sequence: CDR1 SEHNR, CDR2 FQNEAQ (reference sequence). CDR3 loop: CASSLDGREKDEQFF. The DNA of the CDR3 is TGTGCCAGCAGCTTAGATGGACGAGAAAAGGATGAGCAGTTCTTC.

CDR3 protein: CASSPSPNTGELFF. The CDR3 DNA sequence: TGTGCCAGCAGCCCAAGTCCAAACACCGGGGAGCTGTTTTTT. This sequence joins TRBV7-2 and TRBJ2-2; D unresolved. The CDR3 runs 14 residues. Germline V lookup: CDR1 SGHTA, CDR2 FQGNSA. V was cut by 5 bases and J by 2 bases, with 9 bases left in between.

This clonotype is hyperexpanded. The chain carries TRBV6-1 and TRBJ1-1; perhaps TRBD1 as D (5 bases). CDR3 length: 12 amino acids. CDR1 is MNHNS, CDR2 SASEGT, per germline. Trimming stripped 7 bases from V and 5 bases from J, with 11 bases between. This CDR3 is CASMVGVTEAFF. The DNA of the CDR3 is TGTGCCAGCATGGTGGGGGTAACTGAAGCTTTCTTT.

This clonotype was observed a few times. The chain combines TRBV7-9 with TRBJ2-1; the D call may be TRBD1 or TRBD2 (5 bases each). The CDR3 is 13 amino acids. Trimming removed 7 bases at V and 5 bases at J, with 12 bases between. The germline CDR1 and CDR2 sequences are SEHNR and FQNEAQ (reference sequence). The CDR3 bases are TGTGCCAGCAAACAGGACTTCGACAATGAGCAGTTCTTC. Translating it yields CASKQDFDNEQFF. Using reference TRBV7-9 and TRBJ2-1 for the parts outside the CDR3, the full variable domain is DTGVSQNPRHKITKRGQNVTFRCDPISEHNRLYWYRQTLGQGPEFLTYFQNEAQLEKSRLLSDRFSAERPKGSFSTLEIQRTEQGDSAMYLCASKQDFDNEQFFGPGTRLTVL.

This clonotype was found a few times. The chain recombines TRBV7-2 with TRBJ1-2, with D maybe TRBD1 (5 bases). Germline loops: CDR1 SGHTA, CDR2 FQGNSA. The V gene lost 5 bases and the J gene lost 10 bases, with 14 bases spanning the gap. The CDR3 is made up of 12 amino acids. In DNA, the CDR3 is TGTGCCAGCAGCCCCGGGCCGACAGCCTACACCTTC. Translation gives CASSPGPTAYTF.

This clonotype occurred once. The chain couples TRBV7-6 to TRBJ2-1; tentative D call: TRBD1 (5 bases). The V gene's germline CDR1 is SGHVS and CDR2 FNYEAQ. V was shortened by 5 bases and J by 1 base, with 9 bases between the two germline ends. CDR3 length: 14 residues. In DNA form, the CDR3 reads TGTGCCAGCAGCGTGGACAATTCCTACAATGAGCAGTTCTTC. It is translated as CASSVDNSYNEQFF.